Below, 17 T cell receptor beta chains from the same sample are listed, as sequenced in a study of cytomegalovirus exposure and HLA in healthy donors. Researchers ran the PCR with 60 Vbeta and 13 Jbeta primers. TCRdb's copy holds only in-frame clones and misses some; the assay was immunoSEQ multiplex PCR. Among about 150,000 clones, 75% to 90% were seen once, and the ten largest hold 2.5% to 3.5%. Sequences were obtained from PBMCs. The receptors here all came from a woman aged 25 to 39 in good health and CMV-seronegative.

This clone was counted once. The gene calls are TRBV11-1 and TRBJ2-2; TRBD1 agrees at 11 bases. V gave up 3 bases and J gave up 3 bases; unmatched junction bases: 6. CDR1 SGHAT and CDR2 FQDESV come from the germline V gene (reference sequence). The length of the CDR3 is 17 residues. The DNA of the CDR3 is TGTGCCAGCAGCTTTGCCCGGACAGGGGGCGACACCGGGGAGCTGTTTTTT. Protein product: CASSFARTGGDTGELFF.

The CDR3 region has the DNA TGTGCCAGCAGCCCTGCCCTAGGCACAGATACGCAGTATTTT. This gives the protein CASSPALGTDTQYF. The gene calls are TRBV7-9 and TRBJ2-3; D not resolved. The CDR3 is 14 amino acids. Trimming shortened V by 5 bases and J by 1 base, and 10 bases separated the two germline ends. Germline V gene data show CDR1 as SEHNR and CDR2 as FQNEAQ (reference sequence).

This rearrangement joins TRBV6-4 to TRBJ2-3; 10 bases map to TRBD2. V was clipped by 6 bases and J by 4 bases; unmatched bases: 7. There are 15 residues in the CDR3. The germline V gene has CDR1 MRHNA and CDR2 SNTAGT. CDR3 sequence: CASSTLAGEADTQYF. CDR3 coding DNA: TGTGCCAGCAGCACTCTAGCGGGAGAGGCAGATACGCAGTATTTT.

The chain uses TRBV7-3 and TRBJ1-2; D is uncertain. Trimming took off 2 bases at V and 4 bases at J, with 11 bases between the two ends. Germline loops: CDR1 SGHTA, CDR2 FQGTGA. CDR3 length equals 14 residues. This CDR3 reads CASSLSLWSYGYTF. The CDR3, as DNA: TGTGCCAGCAGCTTATCCTTGTGGAGCTATGGCTACACCTTC. Variable domain in full (rest from reference TRBV7-3 and TRBJ1-2): GAGVSQTPSNKVTEKGKYVELRCDPISGHTALYWYRQSLGQGPEFLIYFQGTGAADDSGLPNDRFFAVRPEGSVSTLKIQRTERGDSAVYLCASSLSLWSYGYTFGSGTRLTVV.

The rearrangement links TRBV27 to TRBJ1-2, with D perhaps TRBD1 (5 bases). From germline, CDR1 is MNHEY and CDR2 SMNVEV (reference sequence). The CDR3 extends over 13 amino acids. V shed 6 bases and J shed 8 bases, with 16 bases lying between them. CDR3 region: CASSRQGSGGYTF. The CDR3 region has the DNA TGTGCCAGCAGCCGTCAGGGTTCAGGGGGCTACACCTTC.

This chain joins TRBV6-1 and TRBJ2-3; TRBD2 matches at 14 bases. The CDR3 loop spans 16 amino acids. Germline CDR1 reads MNHNS; CDR2 reads SASEGT. The trim removed 4 bases at V and 1 base at J, leaving 1 base unmatched. The CDR3 sequence is CASSAGLAGGTDTQYF. The CDR3 DNA reads as TGTGCCAGCAGTGCGGGACTAGCGGGGGGCACAGATACGCAGTATTTT.

The gene calls are TRBV19 and TRBJ2-5; 12 positions agree with TRBD2. The J call may be incorrect, as the DNA end agrees better with TRBJ2-7. CDR3 length: 15 amino acids. Germline V lookup: CDR1 LNHDA, CDR2 SQIVND (reference sequence). The CDR3 region has the DNA TGTGCCAGTAGTATCCTAGCGGGAGGGCACTACGAGCAGTACTTC. Residues: CASSILAGGHYEQYF.

The J gene is TRBJ1-2, the V gene TRBV7-9, with D perhaps TRBD1 (5 bases). CDR3 length: 14 amino acids. Germline loops: CDR1 SEHNR, CDR2 FQNEAQ (reference sequence). The V end was cut by 1 base, the J end by 8 bases, with 14 bases between. CDR3 coding DNA: TGTGCCAGCAGCTTAGATCGCCCAGGGAGGGGCTACACCTTC. This codes for CASSLDRPGRGYTF.

This chain uses TRBV19 with TRBJ1-3; D gene unclear. The germline V gene has CDR1 LNHDA and CDR2 SQIVND (reference sequence). The CDR3 consists of 12 residues. V was clipped by 9 bases and J by 3 bases, with 9 bases between them. CDR3 loop: CASSVLGNTIYF. CDR3 sequence (DNA): TGTGCCAGCAGTGTTCTTGGAAACACCATATATTTT.

The chain is built from TRBV13 and TRBJ2-5, with a possible D match to TRBD2 (6 bases). Trimming shortened V by 2 bases and J by 3 bases, and 10 bases separated the two germline ends. This CDR3 is built from 14 residues. From germline, CDR1 is PRHDT and CDR2 FYEKMQ (reference sequence). CDR3 in amino acids: CASSLFGGKETQYF. CDR3 sequence (DNA): TGTGCCAGCAGCTTATTCGGGGGTAAAGAGACCCAGTACTTC.

J is TRBJ1-1 and V is TRBV30, with a weak D call TRBD1 (6 bases). Germline assignment: CDR1 GTSNPN and CDR2 SVGIG (reference sequence). V shed 0 bases and J shed 5 bases, with 13 bases lying between them. The CDR3 has 14 amino acids. The CDR3 loop reads CAWSVGGRGTEAFF. CDR3 nucleotides: TGTGCCTGGAGTGTGGGGGGGCGAGGGACTGAAGCTTTCTTT.

The chain recombines TRBV30 with TRBJ1-3; D unresolved. CDR1 GTSNPN and CDR2 SVGIG come from the germline V gene (reference sequence). V lost 2 bases, J lost 3 bases, and 5 bases lay in between. The CDR3 consists of 12 residues. The CDR3 reads CAWSLNGNTIYF. The CDR3 DNA reads TGTGCCTGGAGTTTAAATGGAAACACCATATATTTT. Full variable domain (outside the CDR3, taken from reference TRBV30 and TRBJ1-3): SQTIHQWPATLVQPVGSPLSLECTVEGTSNPNLYWYRQAAGRGLQLLFYSVGIGQISSEVPQNLSASRPQDRQFILSSKKLLLSDSGFYLCAWSLNGNTIYFGEGSWLTVV.

This chain joins TRBV28 and TRBJ1-1, with unresolved D. This CDR3 is built from 16 residues. The germline V gene has CDR1 MDHEN and CDR2 SYDVKM. The V end was cut by 3 bases, the J end by 0 bases, with 14 bases between. The CDR3 DNA reads TGTGCCAGCAGTTTGTCTATGCGGCAATTGAACACTGAAGCTTTCTTT. Protein: CASSLSMRQLNTEAFF.

This clone has a single count. The chain recombines TRBV9 with TRBJ2-7; 9 nucleotides match TRBD1. Germline assignment: CDR1 SGDLS and CDR2 YYNGEE. The CDR3 has 14 amino acids. V gave up 3 bases and J gave up 5 bases; unmatched junction bases: 6. The CDR3 is CASSEPGQGHEQYF. CDR3 DNA sequence: TGTGCCAGCAGCGAACCGGGACAGGGCCACGAGCAGTACTTC. Based on the CDR3 plus reference TRBV9 and TRBJ2-7, the full variable domain is DSGVTQTPKHLITATGQRVTLRCSPRSGDLSVYWYQQSLDQGLQFLIQYYNGEERAKGNILERFSAQQFPDLHSELNLSSLELGDSALYFCASSEPGQGHEQYFGPGTRLTVT.

The genes are TRBV6-6 and TRBJ1-2; no definite D call. The CDR3 is made up of 15 amino acids. V lost 4 bases to trimming and J lost 8 bases, with 20 bases between them. CDR1 and CDR2 (germline): MNHNY, SVGAGI (reference sequence). CDR3 region: CASSLPPGQEGGYTF. CDR3 DNA: TGTGCCAGCAGTTTGCCGCCAGGCCAAGAGGGCGGCTACACCTTC.

This chain joins TRBV1 and TRBJ2-1; the table's D gene call, TRBD2, was not cross checked with the DNA. TRBV1 counts as a pseudogene. The CDR3 is 16 residues long. As DNA, the CDR3 is TGCACCAGCAGCCAAGATAGCCCTAGCCGTCACAATGAGCAGTTCTTC. Protein product: CTSSQDSPSRHNEQFF.

Many counts were recorded for this clone. The J gene is TRBJ2-5, the V gene TRBV21-1; the listed D gene, TRBD1, was not tested against the DNA. TRBV21-1 is designated a pseudogene. CDR3 length equals 15 residues. As DNA, the CDR3 is TGTGCCAGCAGCTCGGACAGGGCGGTCCAAGAGACCCAGTACTTC. It encodes CASSSDRAVQETQYF.